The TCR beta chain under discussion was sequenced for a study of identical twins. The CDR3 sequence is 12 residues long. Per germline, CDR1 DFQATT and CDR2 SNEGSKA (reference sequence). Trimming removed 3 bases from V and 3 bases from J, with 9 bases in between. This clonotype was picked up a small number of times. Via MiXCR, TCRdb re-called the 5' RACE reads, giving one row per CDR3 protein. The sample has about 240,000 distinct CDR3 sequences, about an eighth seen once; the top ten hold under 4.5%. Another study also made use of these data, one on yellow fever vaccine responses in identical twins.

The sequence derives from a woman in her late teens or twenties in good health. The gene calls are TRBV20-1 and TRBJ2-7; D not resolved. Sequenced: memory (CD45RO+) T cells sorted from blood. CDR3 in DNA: TGCAGTGCTAGCCGCGACATCTACGAGCAGTACTTC. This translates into CSASRDIYEQYF.